One sample yielded the 5 T cell receptor beta chains listed below, sequenced in a study of T cells in Graves' hyperthyroidism and ophthalmopathy. Authors of the study amplified TCR beta CDR3 regions from RNA transcripts. In the first-round RT-PCR of the TCR CDR3, the HTBI primer set was used. From the multiplex PCR reads, TCRdb called clonotypes with MiXCR, one entry per CDR3 protein. This table has about 380,000 distinct CDR3 sequences, 18% appearing once. Sequencing used blood. Receptor source: a man aged 18-30 years with Graves' ophthalmopathy.

This chain uses TRBV9 with TRBJ2-5; D ambiguous. Germline V gives CDR1 SGDLS, CDR2 YYNGEE. Between the trimmed V and J ends, which lost 0 bases and 1 base, there was a span of 10 bases. The CDR3 consists of 15 residues. The CDR3 loop is CASSVEPDLQETQYF. The CDR3 nucleotides are TGTGCCAGCAGCGTAGAACCCGACCTCCAAGAGACCCAGTACTTC.

The gene calls are TRBV19 and TRBJ2-7; D may be TRBD2 (6 bases). The V gene's germline CDR1 is LNHDA and CDR2 SQIVND (reference sequence). This CDR3 is 14 amino acids long. Trimming stripped 3 bases from V and 5 bases from J, with 14 bases between. The CDR3 bases are TGTGCCAGTAGTATCTCGGAGGGATTCGACGAGCAGTACTTC. Protein: CASSISEGFDEQYF.

This clonotype was seen only a few times. The chain couples TRBV9 to TRBJ1-2; D may be TRBD1 (6 bases). Germline CDR1 SGDLS, CDR2 YYNGEE. The CDR3 runs to 15 residues. Trimming cost V 2 bases and J 2 bases, with 13 bases left between them. The DNA for the CDR3 is TGTGCCAGCAGCGTGCGGACAGATGCAAACTATGGCTACACCTTC. It is translated as CASSVRTDANYGYTF.

The chain combines TRBV5-1 with TRBJ2-5; TRBD1 is a possible D gene (7 bases). CDR3 length: 14 amino acids. CDR1 is SGHRS and CDR2 is YFSETQ in the germline V gene. Trimming cost V 4 bases and J 5 bases, with 15 bases left between them. The CDR3 nucleotides read TGCGCCAGCAGCCCTTCGACAGGGAGGGAGACCCAGTACTTC. Its translation is CASSPSTGRETQYF.

At least ten counts were recorded for this clonotype. The chain is built from TRBV7-2 and TRBJ2-1; 14 nucleotides line up with TRBD2. In germline, CDR1 is SGHTA, CDR2 FQGNSA. Losses at the gene ends were 0 bases for V and 4 bases for J; bases not matched to a gene: 2. The CDR3 loop spans 17 amino acids. Here the CDR3 DNA reads TGTGCCAGCAGCTTAGCGACTAGCGGGGGGGGGTACAATGAGCAGTTCTTC. Translation: CASSLATSGGGYNEQFF.